This paragraph covers one T cell receptor (beta chain) sequence. The antigen this receptor binds is unknown. The input lacks base qualities; no much larger clone sits a single base away. Based on the germline V gene, the CDR1 and CDR2 sequences are SNHLY and FYNNEI. There are 14 amino acids in the CDR3, from cysteine to phenylalanine inclusive. Kept here is only the CDR3 DNA, which spans 42 bases and is read in frame from base 1. V is cut back by 9 bases and J by 1 base, with 4 bases in the junction unmatched. The data are from a study of blood T cell repertoires in COVID-19 (dated by TCRdb to the early 2020s). Describing the broader study: The collaborator samples originated in the United States, Italy and Spain and spanned the acute and convalescent phases of COVID-19. The material from the prospective study consisted of cDNA or gDNA derived from T cells, B-cell-depleted T cells, or PBMCs. Where available, HLA class I and class II types were obtained from metadata supplied by the sample provider rather than from assay-based typing. The repertoires were released in a freely available public database meant as a resource for research on the immune response to SARS-CoV-2. A de-identified subject ID, COVID-19 status, age in years and sex were almost always included in the sample metadata. The dataset comprised deeply sampled blood TCRbeta repertoires from subjects exposed to, actively infected with, or recovered from COVID-19. Samples came from the ongoing ImmuneRACE study (first 160 participants) plus 1,254 subjects from 6 global collaborators.

TCRbeta CDR3 regions were amplified from genomic DNA using the immunoSEQ Assay, a bias-controlled multiplex PCR. The paper's data handling went like this. The number of nucleated cells in each sample was estimated from the amplification of reference gene primers within the assay. Sequence reads were collapsed and filtered to measure the absolute abundance of every unique TCRbeta CDR3 rearrangement. For each sample, productive Simpson clonality was calculated as the square root of Simpson's diversity index over productive rearrangements. The immuneACCESS repertoire file appears here via TCRdb, limited to in-frame rearrangements. These files lack a portion of the clones; in checked studies, under half of the deficit traces to unresolved V genes, and the cause of the others is not known. The D gene and trimming were derived from the DNA, and the V and J assignments and clone size from that table. The sample table contains 160,000 or so clones; only one count was recorded for about 88% of them. About 2.5% of the sample belongs to the ten largest clones.

Whole blood was collected in K2EDTA tubes by collaborating institutions according to the institutions' own protocols. For TCRbeta analysis, collaborators shipped samples as frozen whole blood, isolated PBMCs, or DNA extracted from either of those sample types. Overall results and qualifications from the work: The quantity of clinical and demographic metadata differed by source and by participant and was supplied without curation.

This clonotype was obtained from a woman aged 70-85 years with acute or convalescent COVID-19. Sequencing input: peripheral blood. Recombination connected TRBV2 to TRBJ2-2; 8 junctional bases match TRBD2. The CDR3 loop reads CARRGDVNTGELFF. DNA sequence: TGTGCCAGGCGGGGGGACGTGAACACCGGGGAGCTGTTTTTT.